Detailed here is one T cell receptor beta chain. These data belong to a study of blood T cell repertoires in COVID-19. Overall study context: Both acute and convalescent COVID-19 samples were obtained from the United States, Italy and Spain. In each case, the material was cDNA or gDNA derived from T cells, B-cell-depleted T cells, or PBMCs.

Germline V CDR1 and CDR2: MNHEY, SMNVEV (reference sequence). Trimming at V came to 3 bases and at J to 3 bases, leaving 5 bases not matched to a gene. The CDR3 has 14 amino acids. Under the authors' procedure: Estimation of nucleated cell counts was performed using reference gene primer amplification. TCRdb keeps only in-frame clones here, not all; method: immunoSEQ multiplex PCR. V, J and clone size are those of that table, while D and trimming were read from the DNA. Here the sample spans approximately 46,000 clones, approximately 85% being singletons. The receptor's source is a human donor in a cohort sampled during active COVID-19. The material sequenced was peripheral blood. The chain combines TRBV27 with TRBJ2-7, with 7 bases fitting TRBD1. The CDR3 nucleotides are TGTGCCAGCAGTTTCCCCGACAGGGTCTACGAGCAGTACTTC. This codes for CASSFPDRVYEQYF.